This T cell receptor beta chain was observed in a study of cytomegalovirus exposure and HLA in healthy donors. Overall study findings and caveats: When presence/absence was analysed, sequencing depth was taken to be roughly uniform across donors.

This PCR relied on a set of 60 Vbeta primers and 13 Jbeta primers. Profiled with immunoSEQ multiplex PCR; TCRdb holds only in-frame clones, not every one. The sample has roughly 120,000 clones; over 75% are singletons. Deletions cut 9 bases from V and 2 bases from J, with 14 bases between. The CDR3 covers 13 residues. Germline V CDR1 and CDR2: MNHEY, SVGAGI. Concerning this clone itself: Its specificity is not known.

The sequenced sample consisted of PBMCs. This TCR was sampled from a man younger than 45 in good health and CMV-seronegative. The V call is TRBV6-5, the J call TRBJ2-7, with a tentative D call TRBD1 (6 bases). The CDR3 DNA follows: TGTGCCAGGACCGTGACAGGCCCCTACGAGCAGTACTTC. Translated, it gives CARTVTGPYEQYF.